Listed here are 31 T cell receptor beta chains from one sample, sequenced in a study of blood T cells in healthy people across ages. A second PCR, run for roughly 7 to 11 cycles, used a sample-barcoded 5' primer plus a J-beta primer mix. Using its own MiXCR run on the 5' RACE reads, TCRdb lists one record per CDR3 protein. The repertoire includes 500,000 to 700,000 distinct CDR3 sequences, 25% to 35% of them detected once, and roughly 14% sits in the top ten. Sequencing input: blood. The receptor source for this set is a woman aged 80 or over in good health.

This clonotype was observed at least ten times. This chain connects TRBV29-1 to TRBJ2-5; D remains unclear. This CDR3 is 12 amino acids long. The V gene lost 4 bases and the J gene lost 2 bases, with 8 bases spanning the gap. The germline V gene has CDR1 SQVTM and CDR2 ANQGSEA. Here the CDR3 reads CSVGHAQETQYF. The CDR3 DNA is TGCAGCGTTGGGCACGCTCAAGAGACCCAGTACTTC.

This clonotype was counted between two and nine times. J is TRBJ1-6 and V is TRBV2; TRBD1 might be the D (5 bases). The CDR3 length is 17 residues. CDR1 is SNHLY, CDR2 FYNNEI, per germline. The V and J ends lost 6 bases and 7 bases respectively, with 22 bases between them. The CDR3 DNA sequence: TGTGCCAGCAGCGGTTACATCTCCGGGACTCCCAATTCACCCCTCCACTTT. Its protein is CASSGYISGTPNSPLHF.

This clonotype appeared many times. CDR3 in amino acids: CASSVTGMETQYF. CDR3 DNA sequence: TGTGCCAGCAGCGTAACAGGGATGGAGACCCAGTACTTC. The chain recombines TRBV9 with TRBJ2-5, with D tentatively TRBD1 (6 bases). Germline CDR1 is SGDLS and CDR2 is YYNGEE. V was shortened by 1 base and J by 5 bases, with 9 bases between the two germline ends. The CDR3 extends over 13 amino acids.

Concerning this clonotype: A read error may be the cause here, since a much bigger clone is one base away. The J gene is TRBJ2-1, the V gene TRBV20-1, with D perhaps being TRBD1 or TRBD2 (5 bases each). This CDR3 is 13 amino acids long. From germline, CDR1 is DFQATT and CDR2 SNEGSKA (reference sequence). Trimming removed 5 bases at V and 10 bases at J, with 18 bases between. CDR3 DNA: TGCAGTGCTGGATTTTACTCCGGGGCGGAGCAGTTCTTC. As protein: CSAGFYSGAEQFF.

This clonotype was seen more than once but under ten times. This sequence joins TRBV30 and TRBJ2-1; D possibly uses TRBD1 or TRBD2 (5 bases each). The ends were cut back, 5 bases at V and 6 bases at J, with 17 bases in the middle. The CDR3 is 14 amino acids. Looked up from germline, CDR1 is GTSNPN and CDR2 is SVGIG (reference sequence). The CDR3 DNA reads TGTGCCTGGGGGACCTCCGGGACGAGCAATGAGCAGTTCTTC. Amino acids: CAWGTSGTSNEQFF.

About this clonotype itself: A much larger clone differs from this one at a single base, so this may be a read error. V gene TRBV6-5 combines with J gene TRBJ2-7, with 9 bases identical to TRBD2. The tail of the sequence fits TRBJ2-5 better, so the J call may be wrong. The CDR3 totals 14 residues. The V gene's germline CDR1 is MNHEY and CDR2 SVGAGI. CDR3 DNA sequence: TGTGCCAGCAGTTACGGGGCGGGGGGGGAGACCCAGTACTTC. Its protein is CASSYGAGGETQYF.

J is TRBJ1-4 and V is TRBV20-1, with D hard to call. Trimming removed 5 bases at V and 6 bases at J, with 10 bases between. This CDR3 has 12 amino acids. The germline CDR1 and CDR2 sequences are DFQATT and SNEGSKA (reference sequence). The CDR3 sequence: CSAGSGDEKLFF. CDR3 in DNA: TGCAGTGCTGGGAGTGGGGATGAAAAACTGTTTTTT.

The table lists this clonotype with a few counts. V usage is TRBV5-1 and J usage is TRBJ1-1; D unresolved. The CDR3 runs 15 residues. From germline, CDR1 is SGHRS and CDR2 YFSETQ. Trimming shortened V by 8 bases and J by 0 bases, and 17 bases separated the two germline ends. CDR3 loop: CASSPSGSMNTEAFF. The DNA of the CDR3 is TGCGCCAGTAGCCCCTCGGGGAGCATGAACACTGAAGCTTTCTTT.

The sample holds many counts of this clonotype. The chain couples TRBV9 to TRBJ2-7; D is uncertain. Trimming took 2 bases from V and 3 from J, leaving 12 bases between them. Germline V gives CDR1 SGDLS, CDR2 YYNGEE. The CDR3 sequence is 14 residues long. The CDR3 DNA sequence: TGTGCCAGCAGCGTCTCGACGAGAGACTACGAGCAGTACTTC. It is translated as CASSVSTRDYEQYF.

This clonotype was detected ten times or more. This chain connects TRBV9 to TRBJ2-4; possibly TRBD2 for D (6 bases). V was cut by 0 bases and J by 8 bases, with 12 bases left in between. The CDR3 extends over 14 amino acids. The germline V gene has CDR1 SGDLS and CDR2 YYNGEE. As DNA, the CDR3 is TGTGCCAGCAGCGTAGCAGGAGCGGGTTACATTCAGTACTTC. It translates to CASSVAGAGYIQYF.

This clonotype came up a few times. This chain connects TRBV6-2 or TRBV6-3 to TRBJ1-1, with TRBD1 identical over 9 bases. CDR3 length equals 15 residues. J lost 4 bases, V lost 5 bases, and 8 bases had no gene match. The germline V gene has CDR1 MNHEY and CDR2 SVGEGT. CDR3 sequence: CASSQLGQGRTEAFF. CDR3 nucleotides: TGTGCCAGCAGTCAATTAGGACAGGGGCGCACTGAAGCTTTCTTT.

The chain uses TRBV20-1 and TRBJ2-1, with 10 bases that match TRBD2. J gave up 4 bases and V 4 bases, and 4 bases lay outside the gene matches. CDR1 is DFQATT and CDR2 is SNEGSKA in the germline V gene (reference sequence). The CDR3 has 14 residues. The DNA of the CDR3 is TGCAGTGCTAACGGACTAGCGGATTACAATGAGCAGTTCTTC. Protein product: CSANGLADYNEQFF.

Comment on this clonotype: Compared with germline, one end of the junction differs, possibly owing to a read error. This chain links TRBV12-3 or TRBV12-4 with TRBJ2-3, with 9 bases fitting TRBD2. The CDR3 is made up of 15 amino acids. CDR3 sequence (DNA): TGTGCCGGCAGTTTAGCTAGCGGGGCCACAGATATGCAGTATTTT. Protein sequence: CAGSLASGATDMQYF.

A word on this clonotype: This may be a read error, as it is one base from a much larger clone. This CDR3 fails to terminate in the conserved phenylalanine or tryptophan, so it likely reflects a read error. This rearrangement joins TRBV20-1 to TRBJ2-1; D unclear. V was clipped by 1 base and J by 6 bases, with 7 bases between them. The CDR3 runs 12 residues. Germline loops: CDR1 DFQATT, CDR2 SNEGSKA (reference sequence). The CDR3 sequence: CSARGVRNEQFC. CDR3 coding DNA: TGCAGTGCTAGAGGGGTCCGCAATGAGCAGTTCTGC.

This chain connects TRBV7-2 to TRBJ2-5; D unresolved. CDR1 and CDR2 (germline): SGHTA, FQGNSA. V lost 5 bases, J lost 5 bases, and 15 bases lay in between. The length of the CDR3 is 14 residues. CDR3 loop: CASSGSVERETQYF. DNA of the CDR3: TGTGCCAGCAGCGGATCCGTGGAGAGGGAGACCCAGTACTTC.

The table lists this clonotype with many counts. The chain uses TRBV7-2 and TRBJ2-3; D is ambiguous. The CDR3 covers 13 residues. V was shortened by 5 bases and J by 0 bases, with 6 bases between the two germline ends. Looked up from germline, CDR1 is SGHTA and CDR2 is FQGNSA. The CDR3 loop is CASSKQSTDTQYF. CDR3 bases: TGTGCCAGCAGCAAACAGAGCACAGATACGCAGTATTTT.

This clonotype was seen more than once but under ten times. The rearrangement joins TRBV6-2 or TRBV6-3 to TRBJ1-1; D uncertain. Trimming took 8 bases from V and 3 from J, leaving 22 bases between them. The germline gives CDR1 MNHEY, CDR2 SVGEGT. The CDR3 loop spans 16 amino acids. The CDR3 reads CASCQSLSAGDTEAFF. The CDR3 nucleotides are TGTGCCAGCTGTCAATCCCTATCGGCAGGCGACACTGAAGCTTTCTTT.

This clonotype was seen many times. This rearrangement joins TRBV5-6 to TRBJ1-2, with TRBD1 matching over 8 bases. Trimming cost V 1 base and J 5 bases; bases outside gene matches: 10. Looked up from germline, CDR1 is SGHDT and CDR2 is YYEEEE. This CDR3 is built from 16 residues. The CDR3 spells CASSLMAGGLLYGYTF. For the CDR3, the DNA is TGTGCCAGCAGCTTGATGGCAGGGGGCTTGCTTTATGGCTACACCTTC.

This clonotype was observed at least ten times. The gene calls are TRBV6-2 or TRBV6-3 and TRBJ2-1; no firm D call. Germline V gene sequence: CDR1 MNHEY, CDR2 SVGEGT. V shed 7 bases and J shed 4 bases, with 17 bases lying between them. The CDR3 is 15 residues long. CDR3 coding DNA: TGTGCCAGCACCCTCAACGGGCCTGATTACAATGAGCAGTTCTTC. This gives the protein CASTLNGPDYNEQFF.

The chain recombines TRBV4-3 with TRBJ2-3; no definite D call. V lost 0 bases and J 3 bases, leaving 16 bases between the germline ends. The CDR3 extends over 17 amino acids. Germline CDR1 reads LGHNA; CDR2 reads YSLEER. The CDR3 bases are TGCGCCAGCAGCCAAGATTTAAAAGTCTTCGGGACAGATACGCAGTATTTT. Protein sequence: CASSQDLKVFGTDTQYF.

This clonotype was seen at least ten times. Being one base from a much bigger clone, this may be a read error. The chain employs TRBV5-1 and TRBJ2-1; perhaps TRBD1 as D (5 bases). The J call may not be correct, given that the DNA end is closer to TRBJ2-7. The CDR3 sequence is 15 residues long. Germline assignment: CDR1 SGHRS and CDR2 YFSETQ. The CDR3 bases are TGCGCCAGCAGCTTGGTAGGGGCAGCGTACAATGAGCAGTACTTC. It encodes CASSLVGAAYNEQYF.

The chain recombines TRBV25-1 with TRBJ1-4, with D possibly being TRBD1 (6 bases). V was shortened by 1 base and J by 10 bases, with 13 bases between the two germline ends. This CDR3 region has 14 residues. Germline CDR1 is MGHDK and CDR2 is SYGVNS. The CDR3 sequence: CASSEFGGSGKLFF. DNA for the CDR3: TGTGCCAGCAGTGAATTTGGGGGCTCGGGAAAACTGTTTTTT.

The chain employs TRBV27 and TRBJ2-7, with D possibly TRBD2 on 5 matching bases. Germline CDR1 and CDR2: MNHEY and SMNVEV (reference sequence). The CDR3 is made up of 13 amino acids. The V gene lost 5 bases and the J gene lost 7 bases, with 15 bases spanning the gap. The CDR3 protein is CASSRGPTWEQYF. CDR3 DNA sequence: TGTGCCAGCAGTCGGGGTCCCACCTGGGAGCAGTACTTC.

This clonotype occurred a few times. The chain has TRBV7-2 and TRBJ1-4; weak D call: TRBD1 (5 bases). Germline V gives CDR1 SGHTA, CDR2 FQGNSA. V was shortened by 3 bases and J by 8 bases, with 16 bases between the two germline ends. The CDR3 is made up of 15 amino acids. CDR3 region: CASSLTGAGGEKLFF. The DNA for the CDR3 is TGTGCCAGCAGCTTGACCGGGGCGGGAGGGGAAAAACTGTTTTTT.

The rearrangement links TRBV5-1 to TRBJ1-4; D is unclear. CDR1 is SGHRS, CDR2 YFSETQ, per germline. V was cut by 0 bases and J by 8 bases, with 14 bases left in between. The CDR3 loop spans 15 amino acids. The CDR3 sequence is CASSLAGSLSEKLFF. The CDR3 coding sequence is TGCGCCAGCAGCTTGGCCGGCAGCTTGTCCGAAAAACTGTTTTTT. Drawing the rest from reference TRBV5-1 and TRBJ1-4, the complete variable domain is KAGVTQTPRYLIKTRGQQVTLSCSPISGHRSVSWYQQTPGQGLQFLFEYFSETQRNKGNFPGRFSGRQFSNSRSEMNVSTLELGDSALYLCASSLAGSLSEKLFFGSGTQLSVL.

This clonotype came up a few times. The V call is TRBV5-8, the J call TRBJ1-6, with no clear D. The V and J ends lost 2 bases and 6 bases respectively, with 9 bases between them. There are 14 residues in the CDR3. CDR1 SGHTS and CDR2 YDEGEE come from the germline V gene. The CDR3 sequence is CASSLGQINSPLHF. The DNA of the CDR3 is TGTGCCAGCAGCTTAGGCCAAATTAATTCACCCCTCCACTTT.

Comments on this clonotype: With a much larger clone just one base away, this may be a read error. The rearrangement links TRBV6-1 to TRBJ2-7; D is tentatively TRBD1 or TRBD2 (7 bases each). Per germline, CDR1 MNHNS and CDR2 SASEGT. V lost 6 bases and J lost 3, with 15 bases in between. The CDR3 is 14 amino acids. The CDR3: CASRVQGGVYEQYF. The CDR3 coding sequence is TGTGCCAGCAGGGTCCAGGGGGGGGTCTACGAGCAGTACTTC.

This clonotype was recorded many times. The CDR3 DNA reads TGTGCCAGCACCGCCTATTGGGGGCCGAATCAGCCCCAGCATTTT. Translating gives CASTAYWGPNQPQHF. The chain uses TRBV6-5 and TRBJ1-5, with D maybe TRBD1 (6 bases). CDR3 size: 15 residues. Germline assignment: CDR1 MNHEY and CDR2 SVGAGI. V gave up 7 bases and J gave up 4 bases, with 17 bases separating them.

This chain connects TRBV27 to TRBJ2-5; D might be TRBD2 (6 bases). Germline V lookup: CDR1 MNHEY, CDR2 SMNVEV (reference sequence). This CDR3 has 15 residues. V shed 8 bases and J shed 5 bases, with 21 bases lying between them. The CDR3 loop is CASRGAPDYLETQYF. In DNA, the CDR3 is TGTGCCAGCCGGGGAGCCCCGGACTATCTGGAGACCCAGTACTTC.

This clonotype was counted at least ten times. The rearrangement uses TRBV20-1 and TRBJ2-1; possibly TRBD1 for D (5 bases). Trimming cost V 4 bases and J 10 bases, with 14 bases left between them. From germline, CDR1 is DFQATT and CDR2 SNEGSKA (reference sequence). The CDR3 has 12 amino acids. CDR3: CSATRQGREQFF. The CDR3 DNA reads TGCAGTGCTACCCGTCAGGGAAGGGAGCAGTTCTTC.

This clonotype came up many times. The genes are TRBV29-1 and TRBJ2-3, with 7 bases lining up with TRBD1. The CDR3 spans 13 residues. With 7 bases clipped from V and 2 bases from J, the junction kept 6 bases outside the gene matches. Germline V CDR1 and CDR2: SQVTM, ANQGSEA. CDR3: CSAVQGVTDTQYF. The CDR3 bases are TGCAGCGCCGTCCAGGGGGTCACAGATACGCAGTATTTT.